This T cell receptor beta chain was observed in a study of CD8 T cells in ankylosing spondylitis. Germline-derived CDR1 and CDR2 are SGHTA and FQGTGA. The CDR3 length is 15 residues. There are a few counts of this clonotype. Its cognate antigen is unknown. A junction boundary mismatches the germline segment, possibly from a read error. Each TCR beta library was made by quantitative 5'-RACE that incorporated molecular barcodes. TCRdb processed the 5' RACE reads anew with MiXCR; each CDR3 protein has one entry. The profile shows 220,000 or so distinct CDR3 sequences, 10% to 13% of them singletons. Study observations and caveats: Relatively scarce in peripheral blood, disease-linked clones were CD8+. Ankylosing spondylitis blood seemed to carry a telltale TCR beta motif made of eight highly homologous variants. Earlier literature documents some of the motif variants in reactive arthritis synovial fluid and blood.

V gene TRBV7-3 combines with J gene TRBJ2-1; TRBD2 agrees at 12 bases. Sequences were obtained from blood, either unsorted or a sorted T cell fraction (not recorded which). The clonotype was recovered from a male donor with ankylosing spondylitis or in good health (not recorded which). In DNA, the CDR3 is TGTGCCAGCAGCGTAACTAGCGGGGGGCACAATGAGCAGTTCTTC. This gives the protein CASSVTSGGHNEQFF.